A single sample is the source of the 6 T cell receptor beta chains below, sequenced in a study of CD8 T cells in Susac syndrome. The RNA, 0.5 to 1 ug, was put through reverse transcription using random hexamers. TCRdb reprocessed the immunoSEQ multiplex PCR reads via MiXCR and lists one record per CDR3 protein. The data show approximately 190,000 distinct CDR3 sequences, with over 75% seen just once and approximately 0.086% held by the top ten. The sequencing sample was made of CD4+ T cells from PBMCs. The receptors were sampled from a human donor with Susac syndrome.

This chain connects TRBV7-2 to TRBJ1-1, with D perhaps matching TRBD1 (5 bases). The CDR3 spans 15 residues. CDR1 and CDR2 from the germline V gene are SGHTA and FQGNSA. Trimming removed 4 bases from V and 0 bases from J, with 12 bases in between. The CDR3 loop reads CASSSPGNMNTEAFF. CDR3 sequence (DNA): TGTGCCAGCAGCTCACCAGGGAACATGAACACTGAAGCTTTCTTT.

CDR3 residues: CSAERGVRFF. CDR3 bases: TGCAGTGCGGAGCGGGGGGTCCGGTTCTTC. The genes are TRBV20-1 and TRBJ2-1; 9 positions agree with TRBD2. This CDR3 spans 10 amino acids. The V segment lost 6 bases and the J segment 15 bases; nucleotides outside the gene matches: 6. Germline V gene sequence: CDR1 DFQATT, CDR2 SNEGSKA (reference sequence).

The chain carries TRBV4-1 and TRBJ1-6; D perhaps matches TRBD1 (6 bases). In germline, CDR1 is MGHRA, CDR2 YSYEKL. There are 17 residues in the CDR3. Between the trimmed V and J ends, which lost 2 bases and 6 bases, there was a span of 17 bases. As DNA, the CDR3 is TGCGCCAGCAGCCAAAGGATGGACAGACTAAGTAATTCACCCCTCCACTTT. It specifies CASSQRMDRLSNSPLHF.

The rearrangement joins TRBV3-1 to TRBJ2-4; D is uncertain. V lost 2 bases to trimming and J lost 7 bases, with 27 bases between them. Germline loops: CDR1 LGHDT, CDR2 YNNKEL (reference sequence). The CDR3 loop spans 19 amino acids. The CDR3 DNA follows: TGTGCCAGCAGCCAAATTCTCTTGGGCCGCAATACGAGAGGCAACATTCAGTACTTC. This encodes CASSQILLGRNTRGNIQYF.

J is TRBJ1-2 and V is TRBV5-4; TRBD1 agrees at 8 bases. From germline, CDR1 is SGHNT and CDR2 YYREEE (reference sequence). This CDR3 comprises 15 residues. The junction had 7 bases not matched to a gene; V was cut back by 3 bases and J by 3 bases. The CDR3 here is CASSYPGGADYGYTF. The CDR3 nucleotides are TGTGCCAGCAGCTACCCAGGGGGCGCGGACTATGGCTACACCTTC.

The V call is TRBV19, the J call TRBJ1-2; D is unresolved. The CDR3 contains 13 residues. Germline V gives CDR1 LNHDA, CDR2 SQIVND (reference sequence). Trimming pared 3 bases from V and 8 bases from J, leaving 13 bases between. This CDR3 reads CASSIKAGYGYTF. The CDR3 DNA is TGTGCCAGTAGTATTAAGGCGGGGTACGGCTACACCTTC.